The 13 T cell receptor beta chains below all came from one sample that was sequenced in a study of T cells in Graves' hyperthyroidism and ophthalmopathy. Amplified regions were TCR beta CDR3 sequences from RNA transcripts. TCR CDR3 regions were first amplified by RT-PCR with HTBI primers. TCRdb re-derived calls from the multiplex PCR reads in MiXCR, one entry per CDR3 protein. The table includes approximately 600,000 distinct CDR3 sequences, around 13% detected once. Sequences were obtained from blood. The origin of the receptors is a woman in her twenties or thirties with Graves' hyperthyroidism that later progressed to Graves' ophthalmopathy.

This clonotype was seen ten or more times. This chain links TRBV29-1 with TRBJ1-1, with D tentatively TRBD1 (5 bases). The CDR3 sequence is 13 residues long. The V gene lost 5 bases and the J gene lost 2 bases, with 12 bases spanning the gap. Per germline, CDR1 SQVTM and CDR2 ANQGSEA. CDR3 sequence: CSVRGQGNTEAFF. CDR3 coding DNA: TGCAGCGTTCGAGGCCAGGGTAACACTGAAGCTTTCTTT.

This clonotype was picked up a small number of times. The DNA for the CDR3 is TGTGCCAGTAGTACCGGACAGGGGGTACACCAGCCCCAGCATTTT. Its protein product is CASSTGQGVHQPQHF. The genes are TRBV19 and TRBJ1-5, with 10 bases lining up with TRBD1. Germline CDR1 LNHDA, CDR2 SQIVND (reference sequence). V lost 4 bases to trimming and J lost 7 bases; unmatched junction nucleotides: 7. The CDR3 runs 15 residues. Full variable domain (rest looked up from reference TRBV19 and TRBJ1-5): DGGITQSPKYLFRKEGQNVTLSCEQNLNHDAMYWYRQDPGQGLRLIYYSQIVNDFQKGDIAEGYSVSREKKESFPLTVTSAQKNPTAFYLCASSTGQGVHQPQHFGDGTRLSIL.

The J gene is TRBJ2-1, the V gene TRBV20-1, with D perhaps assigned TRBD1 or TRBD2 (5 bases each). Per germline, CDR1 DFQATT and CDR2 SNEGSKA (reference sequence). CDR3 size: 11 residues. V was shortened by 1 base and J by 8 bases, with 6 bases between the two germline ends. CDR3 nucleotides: TGCAGTGCTAGAGCGGGGCATGAGCAGTTCTTC. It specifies CSARAGHEQFF.

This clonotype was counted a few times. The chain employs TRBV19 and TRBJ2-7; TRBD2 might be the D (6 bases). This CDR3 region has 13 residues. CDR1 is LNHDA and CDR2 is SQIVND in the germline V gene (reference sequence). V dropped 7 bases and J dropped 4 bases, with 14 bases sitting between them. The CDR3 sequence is CASKPWGEYEQYF. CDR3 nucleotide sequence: TGTGCCAGTAAACCCTGGGGGGAATACGAGCAGTACTTC.

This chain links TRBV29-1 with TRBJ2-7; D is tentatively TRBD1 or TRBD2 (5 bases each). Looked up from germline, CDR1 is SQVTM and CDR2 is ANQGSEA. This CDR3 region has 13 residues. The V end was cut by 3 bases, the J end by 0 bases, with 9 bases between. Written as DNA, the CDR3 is TGCAGCGTTGAGGGGGACGTCTCCTACGAGCAGTACTTC. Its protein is CSVEGDVSYEQYF.

Written as DNA, the CDR3 is TGCGCCAGCAGCCAAGATTTTACGGAGACTTACAATGAGCAGTTCTTC. Translated: CASSQDFTETYNEQFF. The chain has TRBV4-3 and TRBJ2-1; unclear D gene. CDR1 is LGHNA and CDR2 is YSLEER in the germline V gene. Trimming cost V 0 bases and J 4 bases, with 13 bases left between them. This CDR3 region has 16 residues.

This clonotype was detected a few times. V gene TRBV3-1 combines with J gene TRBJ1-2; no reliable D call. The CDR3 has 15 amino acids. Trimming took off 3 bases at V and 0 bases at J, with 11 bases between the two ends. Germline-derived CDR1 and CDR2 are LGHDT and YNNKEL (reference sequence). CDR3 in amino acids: CASSHRPTANYGYTF. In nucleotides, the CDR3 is TGTGCCAGCAGCCACCGACCTACAGCTAACTATGGCTACACCTTC.

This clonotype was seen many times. The CDR3 loop is CASSLFRGEPQHF. The CDR3 coding sequence is TGTGCCAGCAGTTTATTCCGAGGGGAGCCCCAGCATTTT. This sequence joins TRBV27 and TRBJ1-5; TRBD1 might be the D (5 bases). V was pared by 1 base and J by 8 bases, with 9 bases between. Germline-derived CDR1 and CDR2 are MNHEY and SMNVEV (reference sequence). The CDR3 extends over 13 amino acids.

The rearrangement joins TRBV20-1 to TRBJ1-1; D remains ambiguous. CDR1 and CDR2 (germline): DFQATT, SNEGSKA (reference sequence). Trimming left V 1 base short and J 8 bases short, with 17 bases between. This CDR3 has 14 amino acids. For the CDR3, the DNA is TGCAGTGCTAGAGTAAGGGCCCTGGGTGAGGAAGCTTTCTTT. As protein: CSARVRALGEEAFF.

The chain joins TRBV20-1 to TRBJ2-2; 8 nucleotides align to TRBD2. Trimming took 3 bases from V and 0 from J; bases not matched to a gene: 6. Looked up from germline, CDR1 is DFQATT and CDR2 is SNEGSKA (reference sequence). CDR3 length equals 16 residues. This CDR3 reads CSARDSTSANTGELFF. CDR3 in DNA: TGCAGTGCTAGGGATTCGACTAGCGCGAACACCGGGGAGCTGTTTTTT.

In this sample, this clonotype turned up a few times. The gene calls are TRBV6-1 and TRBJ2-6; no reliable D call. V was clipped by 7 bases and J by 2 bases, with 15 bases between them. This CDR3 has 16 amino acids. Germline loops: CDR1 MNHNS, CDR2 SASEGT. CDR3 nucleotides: TGTGCCAGCAAGAAGGTGGCAAAGGCTGGGGCCAACGTCCTGACTTTC. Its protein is CASKKVAKAGANVLTF.

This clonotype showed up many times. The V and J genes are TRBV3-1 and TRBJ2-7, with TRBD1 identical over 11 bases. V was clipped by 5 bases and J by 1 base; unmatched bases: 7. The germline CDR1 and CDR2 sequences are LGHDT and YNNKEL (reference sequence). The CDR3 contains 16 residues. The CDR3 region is CASSTGTGGKSYEQYF. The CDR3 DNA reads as TGTGCCAGCAGCACCGGGACAGGGGGGAAGTCCTACGAGCAGTACTTC.

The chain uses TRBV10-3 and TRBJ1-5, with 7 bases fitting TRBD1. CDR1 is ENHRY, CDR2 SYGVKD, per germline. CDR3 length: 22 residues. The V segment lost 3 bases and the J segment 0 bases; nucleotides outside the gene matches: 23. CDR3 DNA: TGTGCCATCAGTGATTACCTTGGGCCGGTTGAGGGGGCCTACCATAGCAATCAGCCCCAGCATTTT. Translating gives CAISDYLGPVEGAYHSNQPQHF.